This TCR beta chain was found in a study of blood T cell repertoires in COVID-19. Study details: Sources were T cells, B-cell-depleted T cells, or PBMCs; the material itself was cDNA or gDNA.

Methods used by the authors: From reference gene primer amplification, estimates of nucleated cell counts were derived. Assay used: immunoSEQ multiplex PCR; TCRdb lists only in-frame clones, some missing. Clone size and the V and J calls come from that table; the DNA yielded D and trimming. The sample shows 25,000 to 35,000 clones, 81% of them seen only once. The CDR3 sequence is 15 residues long. Trimming removed 4 bases at V and 4 bases at J, with 14 bases between. Germline V gene sequence: CDR1 MGHRA, CDR2 YSYEKL. This clone was seen a handful of times. Material for sequencing was peripheral blood. The receptor's source is a woman aged 55-69 years with acute or convalescent COVID-19. The V call is TRBV4-1, the J call TRBJ1-3, with unresolved D. The CDR3 DNA reads as TGCGCCAGCAGCCCCCGCGGCGACCACGGAAACACCATATATTTT. It translates to CASSPRGDHGNTIYF.